The 20 T cell receptor beta chains presented below share a single source sample, sequenced in a study of shared clonotypes between healthy human individuals. This table comes from immunoSEQ multiplex PCR, and its TCRdb copy is limited to in-frame clones, with some not included. This table holds approximately 2.1 million clones, approximately 93% found once. The sequenced sample consisted of naive CD4+ T cells from PBMCs. This sample's subset: CD45RA+ positively selected. These receptors all come from a man aged 18-30 years in good health. Some clones in this sample may be carry-over from other donors' samples.

CDR3 in amino acids: CASRSGGGQYF. CDR3 coding DNA: TGTGCCAGCAGATCGGGTGGGGGGCAGTACTTC. The V call is TRBV28, the J call TRBJ2-7; D possibly uses TRBD1 or TRBD2 (5 bases each). The CDR3 covers 11 residues. Deletions cut 6 bases from V and 9 bases from J, with 12 bases between. The germline gives CDR1 MDHEN, CDR2 SYDVKM.

V is TRBV4-3 and J is TRBJ2-1; D is unresolved. Germline V gene data show CDR1 as LGHNA and CDR2 as YSLEER. Trimming took 10 bases from V and 8 from J, leaving 12 bases between them. The CDR3 is 11 residues long. The CDR3 reads CAKVRSHEQFF. In DNA form, the CDR3 reads TGCGCCAAAGTGAGGTCCCATGAGCAGTTCTTC.

J is TRBJ2-5 and V is TRBV5-1, with D perhaps matching TRBD2 (5 bases). This CDR3 has 15 residues. Trimming took off 4 bases at V and 5 bases at J, with 18 bases between the two ends. In germline, CDR1 is SGHRS, CDR2 YFSETQ. The CDR3 sequence: CASSRRPVSGETQYF. The CDR3 region has the DNA TGCGCCAGCAGCCGGCGTCCGGTTTCGGGGGAGACCCAGTACTTC.

The chain joins TRBV27 to TRBJ2-1; 11 bases fit TRBD2. Germline V gene sequence: CDR1 MNHEY, CDR2 SMNVEV (reference sequence). V dropped 6 bases and J dropped 10; count of bases not matched to a gene: 5. The CDR3 consists of 13 residues. The CDR3 reads CASRTLAGEEQFF. The CDR3, as DNA: TGTGCCAGCAGAACACTAGCGGGAGAGGAGCAGTTCTTC.

The rearrangement joins TRBV2 to TRBJ1-6; no definite D call. CDR3 length: 13 residues. The germline V and J ends were trimmed by 6 bases and 10 bases, with 13 bases remaining between them. Looked up from germline, CDR1 is SNHLY and CDR2 is FYNNEI. DNA for the CDR3: TGTGCCAGCAGCTTCGACCCCTTATCACCCCTCCACTTT. Protein product: CASSFDPLSPLHF.

CDR3 residues: CAWSVPRPRYEQYF. CDR3 coding DNA: TGTGCCTGGAGTGTACCCCGGCCCCGCTACGAGCAGTACTTC. J is TRBJ2-7 and V is TRBV30; D not certain. V lost 0 bases and J 3 bases, leaving 12 bases between the germline ends. The CDR3 is 14 residues long. Germline V gene sequence: CDR1 GTSNPN, CDR2 SVGIG (reference sequence).

The chain carries TRBV11-1 and TRBJ2-7, with D perhaps TRBD2 (6 bases). Deletions cut 3 bases from V and 6 bases from J, with 30 bases between. CDR3 length: 19 residues. Per germline, CDR1 SGHAT and CDR2 FQDESV (reference sequence). CDR3 DNA: TGTGCCAGCAGCTTTCAGGACCCTATCAATCGCGGGATACTCCGCGAGCAGTACTTC. This translates into CASSFQDPINRGILREQYF.

The chain is built from TRBV28 and TRBJ2-2; D is perhaps TRBD1 (5 bases). Trimming shortened V by 11 bases and J by 0 bases, and 10 bases separated the two germline ends. The CDR3 has 13 amino acids. The V gene's germline CDR1 is MDHEN and CDR2 SYDVKM. CDR3 sequence reads: CAVWGSNTGELFF. The CDR3, as DNA: TGTGCCGTTTGGGGCTCGAACACCGGGGAGCTGTTTTTT.

The V call is TRBV7-9, the J call TRBJ2-3, with D possibly matching TRBD2 (6 bases). The CDR3 sequence is 17 residues long. The germline V gene has CDR1 SEHNR and CDR2 FQNEAQ (reference sequence). Trimming removed 2 bases from V and 2 bases from J, with 17 bases in between. The CDR3 DNA sequence: TGTGCCAGCAGCTTATCTCTAGGACTAATACCCACAGATACGCAGTATTTT. It codes for CASSLSLGLIPTDTQYF.

Note on this clone: In the same sample, other DNA sequences code for this CDR3. The J gene is TRBJ2-5, the V gene TRBV5-1; perhaps D is TRBD1 or TRBD2 (5 bases each). V dropped 2 bases and J dropped 4 bases, with 9 bases sitting between them. The CDR3 is made up of 13 amino acids. The germline V gene has CDR1 SGHRS and CDR2 YFSETQ. The DNA for the CDR3 is TGCGCCAGCAGCTTTGGGACGGGAGAGACCCAGTACTTC. Amino acids: CASSFGTGETQYF.

The V and J genes are TRBV7-2 and TRBJ2-7, with 10 bases fitting TRBD2. Trimming took 2 bases from V and 4 from J; bases not matched to a gene: 8. The V gene's germline CDR1 is SGHTA and CDR2 FQGNSA. This CDR3 contains 16 residues. CDR3 loop: CASSLLSLAGEYEQYF. The DNA for the CDR3 is TGTGCCAGCAGCTTATTATCCCTAGCGGGAGAGTACGAGCAGTACTTC.

The genes are TRBV18 and TRBJ1-1; no definite D call. V lost 6 bases, J lost 4 bases, and 12 bases lay in between. The CDR3 sequence is 13 residues long. Germline CDR1 and CDR2: KGHSH and LQKENI. The CDR3 sequence is CASSPIFGTEAFF. In DNA form, the CDR3 reads TGTGCCAGCTCCCCAATCTTTGGCACTGAAGCTTTCTTT.

In this sample, this clone turned up once. The V and J genes are TRBV19 and TRBJ2-7, with TRBD2 matching 7 bases. J lost 7 bases, V lost 3 bases, and 6 bases had no gene match. The CDR3 has 13 amino acids. Germline V gives CDR1 LNHDA, CDR2 SQIVND (reference sequence). For the CDR3, the DNA is TGTGCCAGTAGTATTCGGGCTAGCGGTGAGCAGTACTTC. The encoded protein is CASSIRASGEQYF.

This sequence joins TRBV5-8 and TRBJ1-5, with 7 positions matching TRBD1. V trimming: 0 bases; J trimming: 16 bases; junction bases outside the gene matches: 10. The CDR3 runs to 13 residues. The germline CDR1 and CDR2 sequences are SGHTS and YDEGEE. CDR3: CASSLDGTENLHF. The DNA for the CDR3 is TGTGCCAGCAGCTTGGATGGGACAGAAAATCTCCATTTT.

The CDR3 DNA sequence: TGTGCCAGCAGCTTTGGAGCGGGGTTTGAAAATGAGCAGTTCTTC. The encoded protein is CASSFGAGFENEQFF. V and J are TRBV7-9 and TRBJ2-1, with 7 bases fitting TRBD2. The CDR3 totals 15 residues. Germline CDR1 and CDR2: SEHNR and FQNEAQ (reference sequence). V shed 3 bases and J 7 bases; nucleotides not matched to a gene: 9.

The CDR3 region has the DNA TGTGCCTGGAGTGTCTCGGTGAGCTCCTACAATGAGCAGTTCTTC. Translation: CAWSVSVSSYNEQFF. The chain uses TRBV30 and TRBJ2-1; no clear D. Trimming took off 0 bases at V and 0 bases at J, with 9 bases between the two ends. This CDR3 has 15 amino acids. Germline CDR1 reads GTSNPN; CDR2 reads SVGIG (reference sequence).

The chain employs TRBV28 and TRBJ1-5; 7 bases line up with TRBD1. The V gene end was trimmed by 6 bases and the J gene end by 5 bases; junction bases not matched to a gene: 7. The CDR3 loop spans 14 amino acids. Germline lookup yields CDR1 MDHEN and CDR2 SYDVKM. CDR3 bases: TGTGCCAGCAGCTTTACAGGGGCACATCAGCCCCAGCATTTT. It encodes CASSFTGAHQPQHF.

The chain recombines TRBV25-1 with TRBJ1-1; D gene unclear. This CDR3 region has 15 residues. The germline CDR1 and CDR2 sequences are MGHDK and SYGVNS. V was shortened by 4 bases and J by 1 base, with 13 bases between the two germline ends. The CDR3 loop is CASSAAGEGNTEAFF. The CDR3 coding sequence is TGTGCCAGCAGTGCCGCCGGGGAGGGGAACACTGAAGCTTTCTTT.

The V gene is TRBV6-1, the J gene TRBJ1-2, with TRBD1 matching 7 bases. The germline CDR1 and CDR2 sequences are MNHNS and SASEGT. The length of the CDR3 is 15 residues. Trimming cost V 6 bases and J 2 bases; bases outside gene matches: 9. The CDR3 bases are TGTGCCAGCAGGGGTTACGGACAGGACAACTATGGCTACACCTTC. It codes for CASRGYGQDNYGYTF.

The chain employs TRBV5-1 and TRBJ2-7; D uncertain. This CDR3 spans 15 amino acids. V was cut by 0 bases and J by 6 bases, with 16 bases left in between. Germline assignment: CDR1 SGHRS and CDR2 YFSETQ. The CDR3 coding sequence is TGCGCCAGCAGCTTGGGCGGCCCAGAAGGGCCCGAGCAGTACTTC. This translates into CASSLGGPEGPEQYF.